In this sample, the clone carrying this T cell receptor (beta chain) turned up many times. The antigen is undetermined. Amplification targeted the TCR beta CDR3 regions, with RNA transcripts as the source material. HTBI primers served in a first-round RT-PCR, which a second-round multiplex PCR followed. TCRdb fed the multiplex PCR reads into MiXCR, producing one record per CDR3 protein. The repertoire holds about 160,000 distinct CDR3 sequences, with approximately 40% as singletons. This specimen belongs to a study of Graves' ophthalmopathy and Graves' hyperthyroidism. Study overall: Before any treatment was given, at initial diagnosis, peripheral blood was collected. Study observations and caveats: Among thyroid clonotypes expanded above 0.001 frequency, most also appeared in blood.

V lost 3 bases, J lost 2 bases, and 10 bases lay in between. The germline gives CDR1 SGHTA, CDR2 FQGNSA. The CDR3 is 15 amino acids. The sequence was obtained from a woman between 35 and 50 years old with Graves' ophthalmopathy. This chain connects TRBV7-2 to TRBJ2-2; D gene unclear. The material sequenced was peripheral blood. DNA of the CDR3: TGTGCCAGCAGCTTGTCCCGGGCAAACACCGGGGAGCTGTTTTTT. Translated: CASSLSRANTGELFF. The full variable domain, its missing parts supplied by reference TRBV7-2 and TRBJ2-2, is GAGVSQSPSNKVTEKGKDVELRCDPISGHTALYWYRQSLGQGLEFLIYFQGNSAPDKSGLPSDRFSAERTGGSVSTLTIQRTQQEDSAVYLCASSLSRANTGELFFGEGSRLTVL.